This TCR beta chain appears in the sequencing data of a study of identical twins. Through template switching, a universal primer site was introduced, and the cDNA contained unique molecular identifiers. TCRdb redid the calling of the 5' RACE reads with MiXCR, one entry per CDR3 protein. The table has just over 450,000 distinct CDR3 sequences, 14% seen once; the top ten hold about 0.52%. The germline V and J ends were trimmed by 6 bases and 8 bases, with 20 bases remaining between them. This CDR3 comprises 15 residues. Germline values: CDR1 MDHEN, CDR2 SYDVKM. Each donor (without exception) was a healthy Caucasian. These same data were also listed under a study on yellow fever vaccine responses in identical twins. That study adds: Twins reportedly appeared to share part of their vaccine T cell response while keeping part individual.

The rearrangement joins TRBV28 to TRBJ1-5; a possible D gene is TRBD1 (6 bases). Material for sequencing was CD4+ T cells sorted from blood. The TCR was taken from a woman in her late teens or twenties in good health. CDR3: CASSQSRTGLKPQHF. CDR3 bases: TGTGCCAGCAGCCAAAGCCGCACAGGGTTGAAGCCCCAGCATTTT.